This T cell receptor beta chain was observed in a study of Graves' ophthalmopathy and Graves' hyperthyroidism. Whole-study results and caveats: Most expanded thyroid clonotypes above 0.001 frequency also appeared in blood.

This clonotype was observed many times. Its antigen is undetermined. Amplification targeted the TCR beta CDR3 regions, with RNA transcripts as the source material. RT-PCR in the first round used HTBI primers; a second-round multiplex PCR followed. A single record per CDR3 protein comes from TCRdb applying MiXCR to the multiplex PCR reads. The data contain more than 300,000 distinct CDR3 sequences, 15% of them singletons. Germline CDR1 MNHEY, CDR2 SVGEGT. Trimming shortened V by 5 bases and J by 4 bases, and 8 bases separated the two germline ends. The CDR3 extends over 13 amino acids. Sequenced input: peripheral blood. The chain combines TRBV6-2 or TRBV6-3 with TRBJ2-2; tentatively, D is TRBD1 (5 bases). The receptor was isolated from a woman between 18 and 30 years old with stable Graves' hyperthyroidism. CDR3 sequence (DNA): TGTGCCAGCAGTCGCCAGGGCACCGGGGAGCTGTTTTTT. Its translation: CASSRQGTGELFF.